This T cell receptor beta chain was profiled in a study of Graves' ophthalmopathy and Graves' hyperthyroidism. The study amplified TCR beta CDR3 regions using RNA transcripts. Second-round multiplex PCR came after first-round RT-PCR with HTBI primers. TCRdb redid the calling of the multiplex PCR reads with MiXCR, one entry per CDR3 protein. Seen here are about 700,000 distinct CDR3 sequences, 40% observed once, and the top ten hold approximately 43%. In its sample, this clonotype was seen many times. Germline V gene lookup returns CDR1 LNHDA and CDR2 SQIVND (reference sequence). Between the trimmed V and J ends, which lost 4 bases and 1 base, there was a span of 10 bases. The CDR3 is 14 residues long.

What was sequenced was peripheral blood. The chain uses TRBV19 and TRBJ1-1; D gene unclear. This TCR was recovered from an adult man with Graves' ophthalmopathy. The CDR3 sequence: CASSKVTENTEAFF. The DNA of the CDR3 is TGTGCCAGTAGTAAGGTGACGGAGAACACTGAAGCTTTCTTT. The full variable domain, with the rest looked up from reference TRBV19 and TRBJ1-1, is DGGITQSPKYLFRKEGQNVTLSCEQNLNHDAMYWYRQDPGQGLRLIYYSQIVNDFQKGDIAEGYSVSREKKESFPLTVTSAQKNPTAFYLCASSKVTENTEAFFGQGTRLTVV.